This T cell receptor (beta chain) was found in a study of blood T cells in healthy people across ages. Study information: Template switching caught about one barcoded beta molecule for each two T cells.

It was with a sample-barcoded 5' primer and a J-beta primer mix that a second PCR of about 6 to 12 cycles was run. MiXCR, run by TCRdb on the 5' RACE reads, gives a single entry per CDR3 protein. This sample has about 720,000 distinct CDR3 sequences, with about 20% found just once. Looked up from germline, CDR1 is LGHNA and CDR2 is YSLEER. V was pared by 1 base and J by 4 bases, with 14 bases between. The CDR3 loop spans 16 amino acids. There were at least 5.5 micrograms of total RNA extracted from every sample. This clonotype was seen a handful of times. Sequenced sample: blood. The chain is built from TRBV4-3 and TRBJ1-5; D remains unclear. The clonotype originates from a man between 65 and 79 years old in good health. CDR3 sequence reads: CASSQGSPALNQPQHF. The DNA for the CDR3 is TGCGCCAGCAGCCAAGGTTCTCCGGCTTTAAATCAGCCCCAGCATTTT.